The entry below describes one TCR beta chain. The antigen remains unidentified. The data were taken from a study of T cells in localized non-small cell lung cancer. General study points: Exceeding tumor, uninvolved adjacent lung had the highest T cell clonality.

Profiled with immunoSEQ multiplex PCR; TCRdb holds only in-frame clones, not every one. Of more than 20,000 clones detected, about 80% appear once; the ten largest clones hold roughly 4.8%. The sequence was collected from a man aged 40 to 70 with stage II lung adenocarcinoma. This specimen was PBMCs, taken before any cancer treatment.

For the CDR3, the DNA is TGTGCCAGCAGTTTACAGGATAGCAATCAGCCCCAGCATTTT. This codes for CASSLQDSNQPQHF. The chain has TRBV27 and TRBJ1-5; D is uncertain. Germline-derived CDR1 and CDR2 are MNHEY and SMNVEV (reference sequence). The germline V and J ends were trimmed by 2 bases and 0 bases, with 5 bases remaining between them. The CDR3 has 14 residues.